These 24 T cell receptor beta chains came from one sample sequenced in a study of T cells after yellow fever vaccination. Via MiXCR, TCRdb re-called the 5' RACE reads, giving one row per CDR3 protein. The profile shows 500,000 to 650,000 distinct CDR3 sequences, roughly 17% of them singletons. The material sequenced was PBMCs, taken 4 to 6 days after the first yellow fever vaccination. These receptors were taken from a man between 18 and 29 years old who received the YFV17D yellow fever vaccine.

This clonotype occurred a few times. This chain links TRBV12-3 or TRBV12-4 with TRBJ2-3; 7 bases are shared with TRBD2. The CDR3 consists of 16 residues. The ends lost 6 bases at V and 9 bases at J; junction bases unmatched: 18. CDR3 protein: CASSIPRAGVFKTQYF. CDR3 nucleotides: TGTGCCAGCAGCATCCCCCGGGCGGGGGTTTTCAAAACGCAGTATTTT.

This chain links TRBV4-1 with TRBJ1-2; unclear D gene. The V and J ends lost 0 bases and 8 bases respectively, with 10 bases between them. Germline loops: CDR1 MGHRA, CDR2 YSYEKL. This CDR3 is built from 13 residues. The CDR3: CASSQEEARGYTF. The CDR3 DNA follows: TGCGCCAGCAGCCAAGAGGAGGCTAGAGGCTACACCTTC.

This sequence joins TRBV27 and TRBJ1-6, with a tentative D call TRBD1 (6 bases). V was pared by 2 bases and J by 7 bases, with 18 bases between. Per germline, CDR1 MNHEY and CDR2 SMNVEV (reference sequence). The CDR3 runs 17 residues. The CDR3 is CASSLGAPRRGNSPLHF. DNA of the CDR3: TGTGCCAGCAGTTTAGGGGCTCCGAGGAGGGGGAATTCACCCCTCCACTTT.

This clonotype has at least ten counts. The V gene is TRBV12-3 or TRBV12-4, the J gene TRBJ2-3; the D is unclear. The V gene lost 6 bases and the J gene lost 5 bases, with 12 bases spanning the gap. This CDR3 has 13 residues. The CDR3: CASSLGLGDTQYF. The CDR3 nucleotides are TGTGCCAGCAGCCTCGGGCTGGGAGATACGCAGTATTTT.

The CDR3 coding sequence is TGTGCCATCAGTGAGTCTGGAATTAGCGCAGATACGCAGTATTTT. Translation gives CAISESGISADTQYF. The gene calls are TRBV10-3 and TRBJ2-3; tentatively, D is TRBD2 (5 bases). V lost 0 bases and J 4 bases, leaving 11 bases between the germline ends. Looked up from germline, CDR1 is ENHRY and CDR2 is SYGVKD. The CDR3 covers 15 residues.

This clonotype was found a few times. This chain links TRBV27 with TRBJ2-7; 9 nucleotides align to TRBD1. V lost 6 bases and J lost 2; bases outside the gene matches: 8. The CDR3 totals 15 residues. Germline-derived CDR1 and CDR2 are MNHEY and SMNVEV (reference sequence). The CDR3 nucleotides are TGTGCCAGCAGCCTCGGGACAGGGAGTCCCTACGAGCAGTACTTC. Translating it yields CASSLGTGSPYEQYF.

This clonotype has ten or more counts. The genes are TRBV9 and TRBJ2-2, with TRBD2 matching 9 bases. V lost 4 bases and J lost 4; bases outside the gene matches: 2. The CDR3 loop spans 14 amino acids. Germline V gives CDR1 SGDLS, CDR2 YYNGEE. The CDR3 nucleotides read TGTGCCAGCAGCCCGCGGGGGGGCACCGGGGAGCTGTTTTTT. Its protein is CASSPRGGTGELFF.

This clonotype was seen only a few times. The chain combines TRBV30 with TRBJ2-7, with a weak D call TRBD1 (5 bases). CDR1 GTSNPN and CDR2 SVGIG come from the germline V gene (reference sequence). The CDR3 spans 10 residues. The V and J ends lost 5 bases and 4 bases respectively, with 6 bases between them. The CDR3 DNA follows: TGTGCCTGGGGACAATACGAGCAGTACTTC. Translation gives CAWGQYEQYF. The full variable domain, completed using reference TRBV30 and TRBJ2-7, is SQTIHQWPATLVQPVGSPLSLECTVEGTSNPNLYWYRQAAGRGLQLLFYSVGIGQISSEVPQNLSASRPQDRQFILSSKKLLLSDSGFYLCAWGQYEQYFGPGTRLTVT.

Only a few counts were recorded for this clonotype. The chain is built from TRBV11-2 and TRBJ1-3; 10 bases map to TRBD1. Germline V CDR1 and CDR2: SGHAT, FQNNGV. V dropped 3 bases and J dropped 5; count of bases not matched to a gene: 13. The CDR3 has 18 residues. CDR3 protein: CASSLLYSGQGERNTIYF. The CDR3 DNA reads as TGTGCCAGCAGCTTGTTATATTCCGGACAGGGGGAAAGAAACACCATATATTTT.

This clonotype came up a few times. The chain is built from TRBV7-9 and TRBJ2-6; D is possibly TRBD1 or TRBD2 (5 bases each). V lost 11 bases and J 4 bases, leaving 18 bases between the germline ends. The V gene's germline CDR1 is SEHNR and CDR2 FQNEAQ (reference sequence). There are 15 residues in the CDR3. Here the CDR3 reads CAGGSRDSGANVLTF. The CDR3 DNA reads as TGTGCCGGGGGATCCAGGGATTCCGGGGCCAACGTCCTGACTTTC.

The CDR3, as DNA: TGTGCCAGCAGCTCCCGTTGGGAGTACGAGCAGTACTTC. It yields the protein CASSSRWEYEQYF. The chain links TRBV7-2 to TRBJ2-7; D possibly corresponds to TRBD2 (5 bases). Germline V lookup: CDR1 SGHTA, CDR2 FQGNSA. Trimming removed 4 bases at V and 4 bases at J, with 11 bases between. There are 13 residues in the CDR3. Full variable domain (missing parts from reference TRBV7-2 and TRBJ2-7): GAGVSQSPSNKVTEKGKDVELRCDPISGHTALYWYRQSLGQGLEFLIYFQGNSAPDKSGLPSDRFSAERTGGSVSTLTIQRTQQEDSAVYLCASSSRWEYEQYFGPGTRLTVT.

This clonotype was picked up a small number of times. This chain uses TRBV11-2 with TRBJ2-5, with 9 bases lining up with TRBD1. V trimming: 2 bases; J trimming: 5 bases; junction bases outside the gene matches: 6. CDR1 is SGHAT and CDR2 is FQNNGV in the germline V gene. This CDR3 is built from 15 residues. CDR3 sequence reads: CASSLPGQGGETQYF. For the CDR3, the DNA is TGTGCCAGCAGCTTACCGGGACAGGGAGGGGAGACCCAGTACTTC.

V and J are TRBV7-3 and TRBJ2-6; 7 positions agree with TRBD2. V lost 5 bases, J lost 0 bases, and 7 bases stayed unmatched. Per the germline V gene, CDR1 is SGHTA and CDR2 is FQGTGA. This CDR3 is built from 17 residues. CDR3: CASSPGGSVSGANVLTF. Here the CDR3 DNA reads TGTGCCAGCAGCCCGGGGGGAAGCGTCTCTGGGGCCAACGTCCTGACTTTC.

This clonotype was seen more than once but under ten times. The rearrangement joins TRBV5-1 to TRBJ2-3, with 9 bases identical to TRBD2. Germline values: CDR1 SGHRS, CDR2 YFSETQ. This CDR3 has 16 residues. With 1 base clipped from V and 0 bases from J, the junction kept 3 bases outside the gene matches. The CDR3, as DNA: TGCGCCAGCAGCTTGAGTAGCGGGAGTAGCACAGATACGCAGTATTTT. It encodes CASSLSSGSSTDTQYF.

The rearrangement uses TRBV6-1 and TRBJ1-1, with a weak D call TRBD1 (6 bases). Per germline, CDR1 MNHNS and CDR2 SASEGT. V lost 6 bases to trimming and J lost 1 base, with 15 bases between them. The CDR3 runs to 15 residues. The CDR3 DNA reads as TGTGCCAGCAGCGTACAGGGCTCCCCGAACACTGAAGCTTTCTTT. Protein sequence: CASSVQGSPNTEAFF.

This clonotype showed up just a few times. The chain is built from TRBV11-2 and TRBJ2-7; D may correspond to TRBD1 or TRBD2 (5 bases each). V was shortened by 2 bases and J by 2 bases, with 16 bases between the two germline ends. The CDR3 sequence is 16 residues long. Per the germline V gene, CDR1 is SGHAT and CDR2 is FQNNGV. CDR3 DNA: TGTGCCAGCAGCTTATTCGGGGCAGATGGGGCCTACGAGCAGTACTTC. It is translated as CASSLFGADGAYEQYF.

Only one count was recorded for this clonotype. One end of the junction does not line up with germline, which may come from a read error. The J gene is TRBJ2-2, the V gene TRBV27; D assignment may be TRBD1 or TRBD2 (5 bases each). The CDR3 is 15 amino acids. The germline gives CDR1 MNHEY, CDR2 SMNVEV (reference sequence). The CDR3 here is CASSLGTGNIGELFF. The CDR3 nucleotides are TGTGCCAGCAGTTTAGGGACCGGAAACATCGGGGAGCTGTTTTTT.

This clonotype has just a few counts. The J gene is TRBJ2-1, the V gene TRBV4-2, with TRBD2 matching over 7 bases. Trimming at V came to 4 bases and at J to 0 bases, leaving 6 bases not matched to a gene. The CDR3 runs 16 residues. CDR1 and CDR2 (germline): LGHNA, YNFKEQ. Here the CDR3 DNA reads TGTGCCAGCAGCCGCAGCGGGGTAAGCTCCTACAATGAGCAGTTCTTC. Translation gives CASSRSGVSSYNEQFF.

This chain uses TRBV10-3 with TRBJ1-2, with D perhaps TRBD1 (5 bases). CDR1 is ENHRY and CDR2 is SYGVKD in the germline V gene. CDR3 length equals 14 residues. V lost 0 bases and J lost 7, with 12 bases in between. The CDR3, as DNA: TGTGCCATCAGTGAGTCGGAGGGACTCGGTGGCTACACCTTC. Translating gives CAISESEGLGGYTF.

The chain employs TRBV7-9 and TRBJ2-3; D is uncertain. Germline V CDR1 and CDR2: SEHNR, FQNEAQ (reference sequence). V was clipped by 5 bases and J by 1 base, with 10 bases between them. The CDR3 runs 14 residues. The CDR3 nucleotides are TGTGCCAGCAGCCGCTTGGACGGCACAGATACGCAGTATTTT. Protein sequence: CASSRLDGTDTQYF. Combining the CDR3 with reference TRBV7-9 and TRBJ2-3 gives the whole variable domain DTGVSQNPRHKITKRGQNVTFRCDPISEHNRLYWYRQTLGQGPEFLTYFQNEAQLEKSRLLSDRFSAERPKGSFSTLEIQRTEQGDSAMYLCASSRLDGTDTQYFGPGTRLTVL.

The rearrangement joins TRBV20-1 to TRBJ2-7; no clear D. Trimming cost V 4 bases and J 4 bases, with 14 bases left between them. The CDR3 has 13 residues. In germline, CDR1 is DFQATT, CDR2 SNEGSKA (reference sequence). DNA of the CDR3: TGCAGTGCTACCCGGGCCTCGACGTACGAGCAGTACTTC. This encodes CSATRASTYEQYF.

This clonotype showed up just once. The chain carries TRBV11-2 and TRBJ1-2, with D hard to call. CDR1 is SGHAT, CDR2 FQNNGV, per germline. Trimming cost V 8 bases and J 8 bases, with 15 bases left between them. The CDR3 totals 12 residues. The chain's CDR3 is CASALNLRGYTF. For the CDR3, the DNA is TGTGCCAGCGCCCTGAATTTAAGGGGCTACACCTTC.

This clonotype was counted at least ten times. The rearrangement uses TRBV4-3 and TRBJ2-2; unclear D gene. Germline CDR1 LGHNA, CDR2 YSLEER. V lost 3 bases, J lost 4 bases, and 6 bases lay in between. The CDR3 is 13 amino acids. The CDR3 DNA is TGCGCCAGCAGCCAGCTCTTCACCGGGGAGCTGTTTTTT. It is translated as CASSQLFTGELFF.

J is TRBJ1-2 and V is TRBV29-1; possibly TRBD1 for D (5 bases). The CDR3 consists of 12 residues. V lost 7 bases and J lost 2, with 11 bases in between. Looked up from germline, CDR1 is SQVTM and CDR2 is ANQGSEA. The CDR3 protein is CSDHGANYGYTF. The CDR3 DNA is TGCAGCGATCACGGGGCGAACTATGGCTACACCTTC.